This is a list of T cell receptor beta chains from one sample in a study of Graves' ophthalmopathy and Graves' hyperthyroidism. TCRdb fed the multiplex PCR reads into MiXCR, producing one record per CDR3 protein. This sample carries a few hundred thousand distinct CDR3 sequences, around 17% of them seen once, and the ten largest clones take 1.6%. Sequencing was done on a sample of peripheral blood. The receptors derive from a young woman with Graves' ophthalmopathy. CDR3s include the opening cysteine and the closing phenylalanine or tryptophan. D genes are given only for firm matches. Rows may omit the clone size; those that give it use once, few, many or a size class.

abundance: NA; d_gene: NA; v_gene: TRBV27; j_gene: TRBJ2-7; CDR3nt: TGTGCCAGCAGTTTGACCCAGCCGTCCGGGACAAAGAACGAGCAGTACTTC; CDR3aa: CASSLTQPSGTKNEQYF
abundance: many; d_gene: NA; v_gene: TRBV28; j_gene: TRBJ1-1; CDR3nt: TGTGCCAGCAGTTTCCCGCCAGGGAGGTACACTGAAGCTTTCTTT; CDR3aa: CASSFPPGRYTEAFF
abundance: NA; d_gene: TRBD1; v_gene: TRBV12-3/TRBV12-4; j_gene: TRBJ1-2; CDR3nt: TGTGCCAGCAGTCCTACAGGGGGGTGGGGCTACACCTTC; CDR3aa: CASSPTGGWGYTF
abundance: many; d_gene: NA; v_gene: TRBV27; j_gene: TRBJ1-6; CDR3nt: TGTGCCAGCAGTTGGCAGGGAGGTTCACCCCTCCACTTT; CDR3aa: CASSWQGGSPLHF
abundance: many; d_gene: NA; v_gene: TRBV6-2/TRBV6-3; j_gene: TRBJ1-1; CDR3nt: TGTGCCAGCAGTTATGCCCCGGTCTCGAGGGGCGCTCGCACTGAAGCTTTCTTT; CDR3aa: CASSYAPVSRGARTEAFF
abundance: many; d_gene: TRBD1; v_gene: TRBV7-6; j_gene: TRBJ2-7; CDR3nt: TGTGCCAGCAGCTTGGGGACAGGGATTGACGAGCAGTACTTC; CDR3aa: CASSLGTGIDEQYF
abundance: many; d_gene: NA; v_gene: TRBV6-1; j_gene: TRBJ1-2; CDR3nt: TGTGCCAGCAGTGAACAATTACCGTCCGTATTC; CDR3aa: CASSEQLPSVF
abundance: many; d_gene: TRBD1; v_gene: TRBV13; j_gene: TRBJ1-1; CDR3nt: TGTGCCAGCAGCTTTTTTGCCGGGACAGGGTCCACTGAAGCTTTCTTT; CDR3aa: CASSFFAGTGSTEAFF
abundance: NA; d_gene: NA; v_gene: TRBV6-1; j_gene: TRBJ2-7; CDR3nt: TGTGCCAGCAGCCGAGAAGGATCGGGATTGGGGGACGAGCAGTACTTC; CDR3aa: CASSREGSGLGDEQYF
abundance: NA; d_gene: NA; v_gene: TRBV7-2; j_gene: TRBJ2-7; CDR3nt: TGTGCCAGCCGCCGGGTCGGCAGGGGCTCCTACGAGCAGTACTTC; CDR3aa: CASRRVGRGSYEQYF
abundance: many; d_gene: NA; v_gene: TRBV19; j_gene: TRBJ1-1; CDR3nt: TGTGCCAGTAGTCCCGGTGGACCCAGGGGCTATGAAGCTTTCTTT; CDR3aa: CASSPGGPRGYEAFF
abundance: many; d_gene: NA; v_gene: TRBV25-1; j_gene: TRBJ2-2; CDR3nt: TGTGCCAGCAGTGCCTCTAATTTGGTAACCGGGGAGCTGTTTTTT; CDR3aa: CASSASNLVTGELFF
abundance: many; d_gene: NA; v_gene: TRBV7-2; j_gene: TRBJ1-6; CDR3nt: TGTGCCAGCAGCCCACGCGGGCCGCTCGAGGTATATAATTCACCCCTCCACTTT; CDR3aa: CASSPRGPLEVYNSPLHF
abundance: many; d_gene: NA; v_gene: TRBV4-2; j_gene: TRBJ1-1; CDR3nt: TGTGCCAGCAGCCAAGATCGTATGATGAACACTGAAGCTTTCTTT; CDR3aa: CASSQDRMMNTEAFF
abundance: NA; d_gene: NA; v_gene: TRBV19; j_gene: TRBJ2-5; CDR3nt: TGTGCCAGTAGTGAAACCCGCAGAGGGGGAGAGACCCAGTACTTC; CDR3aa: CASSETRRGGETQYF
abundance: few; d_gene: NA; v_gene: TRBV3-1; j_gene: TRBJ1-2; CDR3nt: TGTGCCAGCAGCCAAGCAGGTCGAGGGTTTGGTGGCTACACCTTC; CDR3aa: CASSQAGRGFGGYTF
abundance: NA; d_gene: TRBD2; v_gene: TRBV12-3/TRBV12-4; j_gene: TRBJ2-7; CDR3nt: TGTGCCAGCAGCGTACTAGCGGGAGGCGGTGAGCAGTACTTC; CDR3aa: CASSVLAGGGEQYF
abundance: many; d_gene: TRBD1; v_gene: TRBV12-3/TRBV12-4; j_gene: TRBJ1-5; CDR3nt: TGTGCCAGCAGTTTAAGGGGGCGCCGGCAGCCCCAGCATTTT; CDR3aa: CASSLRGRRQPQHF
abundance: few; d_gene: NA; v_gene: TRBV12-3/TRBV12-4; j_gene: TRBJ2-5; CDR3nt: TGTGCCAGCAGTTTGGGTGCCCGCCAGGGTTCAGAGACCCAGTACTTC; CDR3aa: CASSLGARQGSETQYF
abundance: many; d_gene: TRBD2; v_gene: TRBV28; j_gene: TRBJ2-5; CDR3nt: TGTGCCAGCAGTCCCTCGGGACTAGCGAACCAAGAGACCCAGTACTTC; CDR3aa: CASSPSGLANQETQYF
abundance: many; d_gene: NA; v_gene: TRBV6-2/TRBV6-3; j_gene: TRBJ1-1; CDR3nt: TGTGCCAGCAGTTACCGAGGACAGCGAACTGAAGCTTTCTTT; CDR3aa: CASSYRGQRTEAFF
abundance: many; d_gene: TRBD1; v_gene: TRBV6-5; j_gene: TRBJ1-5; CDR3nt: TGTGCCAGCAGGGTAGGACAGGGTTCAAATCAGCCCCAGCATTTT; CDR3aa: CASRVGQGSNQPQHF
abundance: many; d_gene: TRBD1; v_gene: TRBV7-2; j_gene: TRBJ2-5; CDR3nt: TGTGCCAGCAGCTTTAGGGGGCCAGGAGAGACCCAGTACTTC; CDR3aa: CASSFRGPGETQYF
abundance: many; d_gene: NA; v_gene: TRBV6-5; j_gene: TRBJ2-7; CDR3nt: TGTGCCAGCAGTTACCGGCTAGACTCTTACGAGCAGTACTTC; CDR3aa: CASSYRLDSYEQYF
abundance: many; d_gene: NA; v_gene: TRBV5-5; j_gene: TRBJ1-6; CDR3nt: TGTGCCAGCAGCGGTCCTTCTGTGGGAATTTCACCCCTCCACTTT; CDR3aa: CASSGPSVGISPLHF
abundance: NA; d_gene: TRBD1; v_gene: TRBV25-1; j_gene: TRBJ1-2; CDR3nt: TGTGCCAGCAGCGTCACAGGGGATTATGGCTACACCTTC; CDR3aa: CASSVTGDYGYTF